Listed here are 32 T cell receptor beta chains from one sample, sequenced in a study of shared T cell receptors in the human thymus. The repertoire was sequenced with immunoSEQ multiplex PCR; TCRdb's copy has only in-frame clones and lacks some. The sample includes hundreds of thousands of clones, 75% to 90% of them seen just once. These sequences were also reported in another study, on human thymus T cells.

The sample was thymocytes. These receptors all stem from a girl under three years old with a congenital heart defect.

The CDR3 reads CASSQAGGGALRYNEQFF. The CDR3 nucleotides are TGCGCCAGCAGCCAAGCTGGCGGGGGGGCGTTGCGGTACAATGAGCAGTTCTTC. This chain uses TRBV4-1 with TRBJ2-1; TRBD2 aligns across 9 bases. V lost 1 base and J lost 4; bases outside the gene matches: 11. Germline V CDR1 and CDR2: MGHRA, YSYEKL. There are 18 residues in the CDR3.

The chain recombines TRBV5-6 with TRBJ1-1; a possible D gene is TRBD1 (6 bases). CDR3 length: 14 amino acids. Per the germline V gene, CDR1 is SGHDT and CDR2 is YYEEEE. V was cut by 4 bases and J by 5 bases, with 15 bases left in between. The CDR3 sequence: CASSSTGLDTEAFF. The CDR3 DNA follows: TGTGCCAGCAGCAGTACAGGGTTGGATACTGAAGCTTTCTTT.

The chain uses TRBV7-8 and TRBJ2-2; possibly TRBD1 for D (6 bases). CDR1 and CDR2 (germline): SGHVS, FQNEAQ. CDR3 length: 17 amino acids. V lost 0 bases and J 4 bases, leaving 15 bases between the germline ends. CDR3 loop: CASSLAKRQASTGELFF. DNA of the CDR3: TGTGCCAGCAGCTTAGCCAAAAGACAGGCATCCACCGGGGAGCTGTTTTTT. The full variable domain, in which reference TRBV7-8 and TRBJ2-2 provide the parts outside the CDR3, is GAGVSQSPRYKVAKRGQDVALRCDPISGHVSLFWYQQALGQGPEFLTYFQNEAQLDKSGLPSDRFFAERPEGSVSTLKIQRTQQEDSAVYLCASSLAKRQASTGELFFGEGSRLTVL.

The V and J genes are TRBV29-1 and TRBJ1-2; D gene unclear. The CDR3 is made up of 12 amino acids. V dropped 4 bases and J dropped 6 bases, with 12 bases sitting between them. Germline CDR1 is SQVTM and CDR2 is ANQGSEA. The CDR3, as DNA: TGCAGCGTTGCGCGGGTCCTTCATGGCTACACCTTC. Translating it yields CSVARVLHGYTF.

This clone came up a few times. The CDR3 region has the DNA TGTGCCAGCAGCCAAGTTCGACCCCCCGGGGGGGCGCAGTATTTT. Its protein product is CASSQVRPPGGAQYF. The chain carries TRBV14 and TRBJ2-3; 8 nucleotides line up with TRBD2. There are 15 residues in the CDR3. Germline V CDR1 and CDR2: SGHDN, FVKESK. V dropped 1 base and J dropped 10; count of bases not matched to a gene: 10.

A note on this clone: Without the conserved terminal phenylalanine or tryptophan, this CDR3 likely stems from a read error. The V gene is TRBV5-1, the J gene TRBJ1-2; possibly TRBD1 for D (5 bases). Trimming left V 4 bases short and J 6 bases short, with 34 bases between. Germline CDR1 reads SGHRS; CDR2 reads YFSETQ. This CDR3 is 20 amino acids long. CDR3 bases: TGCGCCAGCAGCCCCCACCAGGGTTCTCCAGTCAAAGCCGACGCCGATGGCTACACCCTC. It codes for CASSPHQGSPVKADADGYTL.

The chain has TRBV28 and TRBJ1-6; no clear D gene. Per the germline V gene, CDR1 is MDHEN and CDR2 is SYDVKM. V was trimmed by 5 bases and J by 0 bases, leaving 20 bases between them. The CDR3 consists of 19 residues. The DNA of the CDR3 is TGTGCCAGCAGTCCCCCCCCGGAGGAGAGTCGCTCCTATAATTCACCCCTCCACTTT. It specifies CASSPPPEESRSYNSPLHF.

The rearrangement links TRBV28 to TRBJ1-6, with D perhaps matching TRBD1 (6 bases). With 6 bases removed from V and 6 bases from J, the gap between germline ends came to 18 bases. This CDR3 is 16 amino acids long. Germline V gene sequence: CDR1 MDHEN, CDR2 SYDVKM. The DNA for the CDR3 is TGTGCCAGCAGCGCCCGTGACAGGCAACTTAATTCACCCCTCCACTTT. It specifies CASSARDRQLNSPLHF. The full variable domain, its missing parts supplied by reference TRBV28 and TRBJ1-6, is DVKVTQSSRYLVKRTGEKVFLECVQDMDHENMFWYRQDPGLGLRLIYFSYDVKMKEKGDIPEGYSVSREKKERFSLILESASTNQTSMYLCASSARDRQLNSPLHFGNGTRLTVT.

V is TRBV25-1 and J is TRBJ2-7; the match to TRBD1 covers 8 bases. From germline, CDR1 is MGHDK and CDR2 SYGVNS. Germline trimming cut 4 bases from V and 1 base from J; bases unmatched to any gene: 6. This CDR3 has 15 amino acids. The CDR3 loop is CASSATGGSSYEQYF. The CDR3 bases are TGTGCCAGCAGTGCAACAGGGGGAAGTTCCTACGAGCAGTACTTC.

V gene TRBV5-6 combines with J gene TRBJ1-6; D perhaps matches TRBD1 (6 bases). The CDR3 has 17 residues. Trimming took 4 bases from V and 0 from J, leaving 14 bases between them. From germline, CDR1 is SGHDT and CDR2 YYEEEE. CDR3 sequence (DNA): TGTGCCAGCAGCCAGGCAGGGGCCAGCTCCTATAATTCACCCCTCCACTTT. Amino acid sequence: CASSQAGASSYNSPLHF.

The chain has TRBV15 and TRBJ1-5, with 8 bases identical to TRBD1. V shed 5 bases, J shed 4 bases, and the junction held 7 bases outside the gene matches. The CDR3 totals 15 residues. CDR1 and CDR2 (germline): LNHNV, YYDKDF (reference sequence). The CDR3 here is CATSWGGQVNQPQHF. CDR3 in DNA: TGTGCCACCAGCTGGGGGGGACAGGTAAATCAGCCCCAGCATTTT.

This chain uses TRBV2 with TRBJ2-7; 8 bases match TRBD1. Germline CDR1 reads SNHLY; CDR2 reads FYNNEI. CDR3 length: 17 amino acids. With 4 bases clipped from V and 5 bases from J, the junction kept 16 bases outside the gene matches. CDR3 amino acids: CASSGDLRTGKFDEQYF. In DNA form, the CDR3 reads TGTGCCAGCAGTGGCGATCTTCGGACAGGGAAGTTCGACGAGCAGTACTTC.

Turning to this clone: Mismatch with germline at one junction end may stem from a read error. The chain carries TRBV5-6 and TRBJ1-2, with D maybe TRBD1 (6 bases). This CDR3 has 18 amino acids. CDR1 and CDR2 from the germline V gene are SGHDT and YYEEEE. CDR3 region: CASSFRRTDLTKTDRGYF. In DNA, the CDR3 is TGTGCCAGCAGCTTTCGTCGGACAGACTTGACCAAGACCGACCGCGGCTACTTC.

The chain links TRBV7-2 to TRBJ2-5, with 13 bases identical to TRBD2. CDR3 length: 16 residues. Germline-derived CDR1 and CDR2 are SGHTA and FQGNSA. After removal of 6 bases from V and 3 bases from J, the junction contained 7 bases not matched to a gene. The CDR3 reads CASSGGGTSGEETQYF. CDR3 coding DNA: TGTGCCAGCAGTGGGGGGGGGACTAGCGGGGAAGAGACCCAGTACTTC.

The genes are TRBV6-1 and TRBJ1-1, with D tentatively TRBD1 (6 bases). The germline V gene encodes CDR1 MNHNS and CDR2 SASEGT. The CDR3 length is 18 residues. The V and J ends lost 0 bases and 7 bases respectively, with 24 bases between them. CDR3 loop: CASSEALPRQDEGGEAFF. Here the CDR3 DNA reads TGTGCCAGCAGTGAAGCGCTTCCCCGACAGGACGAAGGGGGTGAAGCTTTCTTT.

The genes are TRBV27 and TRBJ2-7, with 7 bases matching TRBD1. The length of the CDR3 is 15 residues. With V trimmed by 8 bases and J by 2 bases, 12 bases remained unmatched. CDR1 MNHEY and CDR2 SMNVEV come from the germline V gene (reference sequence). The CDR3 coding sequence is TGTGCCAGCGGGTATCCGGGACAGCATACCTACGAGCAGTACTTC. This sequence encodes CASGYPGQHTYEQYF.

The rearrangement joins TRBV2 to TRBJ2-7; 15 nucleotides line up with TRBD2. The CDR3 contains 19 residues. Germline V gene sequence: CDR1 SNHLY, CDR2 FYNNEI. Trimming removed 3 bases from V and 2 bases from J; junction bases left unmatched: 11. CDR3 bases: TGTGCCAGCAGTGATCAGGGACTAGCGGGGGGTCTTTCACCCTACGAGCAGTACTTC. It translates to CASSDQGLAGGLSPYEQYF.

The genes are TRBV5-6 and TRBJ1-1; D is ambiguous. CDR1 and CDR2 (germline): SGHDT, YYEEEE. The CDR3 extends over 14 amino acids. Trimming stripped 1 base from V and 4 bases from J, with 11 bases between. CDR3 residues: CASSLISGFTEAFF. CDR3 nucleotide sequence: TGTGCCAGCAGCTTGATATCGGGGTTCACTGAAGCTTTCTTT.

The chain links TRBV14 to TRBJ1-4; D ambiguous. The CDR3 sequence is 16 residues long. The V and J ends lost 1 base and 3 bases respectively, with 12 bases between them. Germline V gives CDR1 SGHDN, CDR2 FVKESK. CDR3 region: CASSQAFLAANEKLFF. CDR3 sequence (DNA): TGTGCCAGCAGCCAAGCTTTCCTTGCGGCTAATGAAAAACTGTTTTTT.

Concerning this clone itself: The same CDR3 can be traced to other DNA sequences in this sample. This CDR3 is CASSPRDRAYEQYF. The DNA of the CDR3 is TGTGCCAGCAGCCCAAGGGACAGGGCCTACGAGCAGTACTTC. V gene TRBV6-5 combines with J gene TRBJ2-7; 9 bases are shared with TRBD1. Germline-derived CDR1 and CDR2 are MNHEY and SVGAGI. V shed 6 bases and J 2 bases; nucleotides not matched to a gene: 5. The CDR3 has 14 residues.

This clone came up once. DNA for the CDR3: TGTGCCAGCAGCTTAAGGAACCGGGACAGGGGACCTTACGAGCAGTACTTC. Its translation: CASSLRNRDRGPYEQYF. The V and J genes are TRBV11-2 and TRBJ2-7; the match to TRBD1 covers 10 bases. CDR3 length equals 17 residues. Per the germline V gene, CDR1 is SGHAT and CDR2 is FQNNGV. V shed 2 bases, J shed 4 bases, and the junction held 11 bases outside the gene matches.

The V and J genes are TRBV6-1 and TRBJ1-2; 7 nucleotides agree with TRBD1. The CDR3 consists of 16 residues. The V and J ends lost 0 bases and 2 bases, in that order; junction bases with no gene match: 6. Germline V CDR1 and CDR2: MNHNS, SASEGT. This chain's CDR3 is CASSEAGTDLNYGYTF. The DNA for the CDR3 is TGTGCCAGCAGTGAAGCGGGGACAGATCTAAACTATGGCTACACCTTC.

The chain has TRBV6-6 and TRBJ2-7, with 8 bases matching TRBD2. The CDR3 has 14 amino acids. In germline, CDR1 is MNHNY, CDR2 SVGAGI (reference sequence). V shed 6 bases, J shed 4 bases, and the junction held 8 bases outside the gene matches. This CDR3 reads CASSQTGTRYEQYF. The CDR3, as DNA: TGTGCCAGCAGCCAGACCGGGACTAGGTACGAGCAGTACTTC.

This clone was seen a handful of times. The chain is built from TRBV14 and TRBJ1-1; 7 nucleotides agree with TRBD1. Trimming at V came to 3 bases and at J to 1 base, leaving 5 bases not matched to a gene. In germline, CDR1 is SGHDN, CDR2 FVKESK. The CDR3 has 15 amino acids. CDR3 DNA sequence: TGTGCCAGCAGCCACTTGACAGGGAAGAACACTGAAGCTTTCTTT. The encoded protein is CASSHLTGKNTEAFF.

Points on this clone: Other DNA sequences in the same sample also yield this CDR3. The chain has TRBV5-1 and TRBJ2-7; 7 bases map to TRBD1. Germline loops: CDR1 SGHRS, CDR2 YFSETQ. The CDR3 totals 14 residues. Unmatched junction bases numbered 3, after V lost 0 bases and J lost 3 bases. The CDR3 protein is CASSLAAGGYEQYF. CDR3 DNA: TGCGCCAGCAGCTTGGCGGCAGGGGGCTACGAGCAGTACTTC.

The gene calls are TRBV7-6 and TRBJ2-7; TRBD1 aligns across 8 bases. The CDR3 is 14 residues long. Germline CDR1 reads SGHVS; CDR2 reads FNYEAQ. The ends lost 0 bases at V and 4 bases at J; junction bases unmatched: 2. The CDR3 nucleotides are TGTGCCAGCAGCTTAGCCGGGGACAGGTACGAGCAGTACTTC. Protein product: CASSLAGDRYEQYF.

The chain joins TRBV10-1 to TRBJ2-3; 7 nucleotides match TRBD1. V lost 5 bases to trimming and J lost 4 bases; unmatched junction nucleotides: 15. Germline assignment: CDR1 WNHNN and CDR2 SYGVQD (reference sequence). This CDR3 has 17 residues. CDR3 sequence (DNA): TGCGCCAGCAGTCCAACCACAGACAGGGAGTCCGCAGATACGCAGTATTTT. Its protein product is CASSPTTDRESADTQYF.

This clone was detected a few times. V usage is TRBV5-6 and J usage is TRBJ1-1; D remains ambiguous. CDR3 size: 16 residues. CDR1 and CDR2 (germline): SGHDT, YYEEEE. V was pared by 6 bases and J by 0 bases, with 18 bases between. For the CDR3, the DNA is TGTGCCAGCACCTCCAGAGGCTTCACTATGAACACTGAAGCTTTCTTT. It encodes CASTSRGFTMNTEAFF.

The gene calls are TRBV4-3 and TRBJ2-3, with D tentatively TRBD1 or TRBD2 (7 bases each). Per the germline V gene, CDR1 is LGHNA and CDR2 is YSLEER. This CDR3 has 16 amino acids. V lost 4 bases to trimming and J lost 8 bases, with 22 bases between them. This CDR3 reads CASSRDREGSGGTQYF. The CDR3 DNA sequence: TGCGCCAGCAGCCGAGACAGGGAGGGGAGTGGTGGTACGCAGTATTTT.

The chain is built from TRBV15 and TRBJ1-1; perhaps TRBD1 as D (5 bases). Per germline, CDR1 LNHNV and CDR2 YYDKDF (reference sequence). CDR3 length: 13 amino acids. The V end lost 0 bases, the J end lost 11 bases, and 13 bases lay between the germline ends. CDR3 in amino acids: CATSRDWGVWAFF. The CDR3 nucleotides read TGTGCCACCAGCAGAGATTGGGGGGTCTGGGCTTTCTTT.

The chain joins TRBV2 to TRBJ1-4; D ambiguous. This CDR3 has 15 residues. The ends were cut back, 6 bases at V and 7 bases at J, with 18 bases in the middle. CDR1 is SNHLY, CDR2 FYNNEI, per germline. CDR3 in DNA: TGTGCCAGCAGGGCATTGTCGGGGAAGGGTGAAAAACTGTTTTTT. Its protein product is CASRALSGKGEKLFF.

The chain uses TRBV27 and TRBJ1-1; TRBD1 matches 7 bases. J gave up 1 base and V 5 bases, and 13 bases lay outside the gene matches. The CDR3 has 17 amino acids. Germline V CDR1 and CDR2: MNHEY, SMNVEV (reference sequence). The CDR3 nucleotides read TGTGCCAGCAGTCCCAGACGAACAGGGGTCGGGAACACTGAAGCTTTCTTT. Translated, it gives CASSPRRTGVGNTEAFF.